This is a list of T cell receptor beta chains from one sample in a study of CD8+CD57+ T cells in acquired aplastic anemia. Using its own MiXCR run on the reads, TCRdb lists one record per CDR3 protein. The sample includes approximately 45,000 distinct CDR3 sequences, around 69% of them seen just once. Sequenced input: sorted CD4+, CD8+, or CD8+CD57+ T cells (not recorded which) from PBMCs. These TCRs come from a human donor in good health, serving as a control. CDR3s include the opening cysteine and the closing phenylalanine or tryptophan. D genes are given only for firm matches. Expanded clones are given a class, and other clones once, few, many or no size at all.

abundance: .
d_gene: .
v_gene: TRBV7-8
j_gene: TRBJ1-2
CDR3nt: TGTGCCAGCAGCTTATTGGGGGACAACTATGGCTACACCTTC
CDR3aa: CASSLLGDNYGYTF

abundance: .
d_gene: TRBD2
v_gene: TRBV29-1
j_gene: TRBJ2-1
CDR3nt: TGCAGCGTACTTCCGGGACTAGCCTACAATGAGCAGTTCTTC
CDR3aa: CSVLPGLAYNEQFF

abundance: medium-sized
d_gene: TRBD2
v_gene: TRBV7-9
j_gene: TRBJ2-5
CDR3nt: TGTGCCAGCAGGCCGGGACTAGCGAACGAGACCCAGTACTTC
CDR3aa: CASRPGLANETQYF

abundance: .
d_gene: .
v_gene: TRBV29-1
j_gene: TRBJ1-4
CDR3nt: TGCAGCGTTGACTTCGGGAATGAAAAACTGTTTTTT
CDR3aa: CSVDFGNEKLFF

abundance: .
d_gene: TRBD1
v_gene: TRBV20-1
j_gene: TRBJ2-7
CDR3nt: TGCAGTGCTCCGACAGGGGGCTCCTACGAGCAGTACTTC
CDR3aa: CSAPTGGSYEQYF

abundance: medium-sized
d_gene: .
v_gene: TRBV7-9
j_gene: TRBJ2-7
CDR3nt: TGTGCCAGCAGCTTATCCGGAGCGCCAAGCTCCTACGAGCAGTACTTC
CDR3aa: CASSLSGAPSSYEQYF

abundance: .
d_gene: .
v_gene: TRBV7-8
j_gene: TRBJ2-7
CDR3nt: TGTGCCAGCGGGGGACGGGCTTCCTACGAGCAGTACTTC
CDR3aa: CASGGRASYEQYF

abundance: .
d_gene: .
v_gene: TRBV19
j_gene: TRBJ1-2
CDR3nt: TGTGCCAGCAGCTCGGGCCATATCGGCGGCTACACCTTC
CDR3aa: CASSSGHIGGYTF

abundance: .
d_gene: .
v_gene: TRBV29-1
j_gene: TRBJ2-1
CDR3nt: TGCAGCGTTGAAGTACCGGGCGGGCAGTTCTTC
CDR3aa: CSVEVPGGQFF

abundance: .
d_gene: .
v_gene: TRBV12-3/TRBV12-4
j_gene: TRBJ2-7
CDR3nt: TGTGCCAGCAGTTTCTACACACTCTACGAGCAGTACTTC
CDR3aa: CASSFYTLYEQYF

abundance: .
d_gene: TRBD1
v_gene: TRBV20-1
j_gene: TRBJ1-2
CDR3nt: TGCAGTGCTCTGAATGACAGGGGAGACTATGGCTACACCTTC
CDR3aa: CSALNDRGDYGYTF

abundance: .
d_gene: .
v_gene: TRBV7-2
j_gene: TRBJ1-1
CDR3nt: TGTGCCAGCAGCTTTCCGGGCACTGAAGCTTTCTTT
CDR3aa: CASSFPGTEAFF

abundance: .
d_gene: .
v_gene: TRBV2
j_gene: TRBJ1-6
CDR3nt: TGTGCCAGCAAGGGCTCCTATAATTCACCCCTCCACTTT
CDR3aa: CASKGSYNSPLHF

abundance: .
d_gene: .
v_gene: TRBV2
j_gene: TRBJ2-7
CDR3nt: TGTGCCAGCAGACCCCAATTTGACGAGCAGTACTTC
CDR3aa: CASRPQFDEQYF

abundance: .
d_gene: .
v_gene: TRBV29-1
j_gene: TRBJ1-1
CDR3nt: TGCAGCGTTGCGGACAGCAAAAACACTGAAGCTTTCTTT
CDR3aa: CSVADSKNTEAFF